This record looks at one T cell receptor (beta chain) sequence and its context. Its antigen is still unknown. No much larger clone exists at a distance of one base, and base qualities are not known. This sample was taken from a study of T-cell reconstitution after alpha-beta-depleted transplantation in children (dated by TCRdb to the mid-2010s). General notes on the study: Using TCR repertoire profiling, the study quantitatively followed how T-cell immune reconstitution unfolded in children after TCRalphabeta/CD19-depleted allogeneic hematopoietic cell transplantation.

The library was made by PCR. Reads for this sample came from an Illumina HiSeq 2500. TCR libraries were prepared with molecular barcoding, using unique molecular identifiers to normalize TCRbeta repertoire quantification. TCRdb reprocessing: public reads trimmed at Q25 with fastp, clones called with MiXCR, in-frame beta chains kept. When rows share a CDR3 protein, they turn into one entry using the most common DNA and genes. Here the sample has 350,000 to 450,000 distinct CDR3 sequences; over 20% occur a single time. Jointly, the top ten make up less than 4.5% of the sample. The TCR was taken from a human donor who donated a stem cell graft to a child with acute myeloid leukemia. Sample: PBMCs from the stem cell graft donor, taken from the stem cell graft.

CDR3 sequence: CASSQRVGDEQFF. The DNA reads TGCGCCAGCAGCCAACGGGTGGGCGATGAGCAGTTCTTC. In this chain, TRBV4-3 is recombined with TRBJ2-1, with the D segment identity uncertain. The cysteine opens and the phenylalanine closes a CDR3 of 13 amino acids. Of all the DNA, just the CDR3 is kept, 39 bases in frame from base 1. The germline ends are 10 bases apart after V is trimmed by 2 bases and J by 8 bases. CDR1 and CDR2 are drawn from the germline V gene: LGHNA, YSLEER.